This is a list of T cell receptor beta chains from one sample in a study of CD8+ T cells in alopecia areata. Assay used: immunoSEQ multiplex PCR; TCRdb lists only in-frame clones, some missing. The table shows hundreds of thousands of clones, with around three fifths occurring only once. The source was CD4+ T cells sorted from blood, collected at approximately week 52, from a patient treated with tofacitinib. The receptors stem from a human donor with alopecia areata. Each CDR3 is given with its conserved first and last residue. D genes are given only for firm matches. The size of a clone is reported for some rows only, either as once, few or many, or as a class for expanded clones.

TRBV10-3	few	-	TRBJ2-3	CAISEWGLETDTQYF	TGTGCCATCAGTGAGTGGGGGTTGGAGACAGATACGCAGTATTTT
TRBV30	-	-	TRBJ1-2	CAWMGRGGYTF	TGTGCCTGGATGGGGAGGGGTGGCTACACCTTC
TRBV2	few	-	TRBJ2-1	CASSEPLGPGYNEQFF	TGTGCCAGCAGTGAGCCCCTGGGACCAGGCTACAATGAGCAGTTCTTC
TRBV29-1	-	TRBD1	TRBJ2-7	CSAQTGGYEQYF	TGCAGCGCTCAAACAGGGGGCTACGAGCAGTACTTC
TRBV30	-	TRBD1	TRBJ1-2	CACGYRGRNGYTF	TGTGCCTGCGGATACAGGGGGCGAAATGGCTACACCTTC
TRBV6-5	-	-	TRBJ2-5	CASSPSRGGTQYF	TGTGCCAGCAGTCCTTCCCGGGGTGGGACCCAGTACTTC
TRBV29-1	-	-	TRBJ1-2	CSVSVGPNYGYTF	TGCAGCGTGTCCGTGGGACCTAACTATGGCTACACCTTC
TRBV9	few	TRBD1	TRBJ1-2	CASSVPGQGPPGYGYTF	TGTGCCAGCAGCGTCCCGGGACAGGGACCACCGGGATATGGCTACACCTTC
TRBV5-4	few	-	TRBJ2-1	CASGSRPTYNEQFF	TGTGCCAGCGGTTCTAGGCCTACCTACAATGAGCAGTTCTTC
TRBV5-4	-	-	TRBJ1-1	CASSIADTEAFF	TGTGCCAGCAGCATTGCGGACACTGAAGCTTTCTTT
TRBV7-7	-	-	TRBJ2-2	CASSLAQQATGELFF	TGTGCTAGCAGCTTAGCGCAACAGGCTACCGGGGAGCTGTTTTTT
TRBV7-9	-	-	TRBJ1-6	CASSHSNSPLHF	TGTGCCAGCAGCCACAGCAATTCACCCCTCCACTTT
TRBV5-1	-	TRBD2	TRBJ2-5	CASSVLAGGQETQYF	TGCGCCAGCAGCGTCCTAGCGGGGGGGCAAGAGACCCAGTACTTC
TRBV5-1	-	-	TRBJ1-2	CASSPTGDYGYTF	TGCGCCAGCAGCCCGACCGGGGACTATGGCTACACCTTC
TRBV18	-	-	TRBJ1-1	CASSPPAPKGLNTEAFF	TGTGCCAGCTCACCACCGGCCCCTAAGGGGCTGAACACTGAAGCTTTCTTT
TRBV29-1	few	-	TRBJ1-6	CSVALSPKSPLHF	TGCAGCGTTGCGCTATCGCCCAAATCACCCCTCCACTTT
TRBV7-2	-	-	TRBJ2-1	CASRLTGISYNEQFF	TGTGCCAGCAGACTAACAGGGATCTCCTACAATGAGCAGTTCTTC
TRBV11-1	few	TRBD1	TRBJ2-4	CASSFDRGNIQYF	TGTGCCAGCAGCTTCGACAGGGGTAACATTCAGTACTTC
TRBV2	-	-	TRBJ2-3	CASAEGLATDTQYF	TGTGCCAGCGCTGAGGGGCTTGCCACAGATACGCAGTATTTT
TRBV5-6	-	TRBD1	TRBJ2-3	CASSLPTGGYTDTQYF	TGTGCCAGCAGCTTACCGACAGGGGGCTACACAGATACGCAGTATTTT
TRBV5-1	-	TRBD1	TRBJ2-6	CASSWDRDLSGANVLTF	TGCGCCAGCAGCTGGGACAGGGACCTATCTGGGGCCAACGTCCTGACTTTC
TRBV7-2	-	-	TRBJ2-5	CANTPREGTQYF	TGTGCCAACACCCCTAGAGAAGGGACCCAGTACTTC
TRBV11-2	-	TRBD1	TRBJ2-1	CASSPGQGKNEQFF	TGTGCCAGCAGCCCCGGACAGGGGAAGAATGAGCAGTTCTTC
TRBV9	-	-	TRBJ1-5	CASSERGRPQHF	TGTGCCAGCAGTGAGAGAGGTCGGCCCCAGCATTTT
TRBV5-6	-	-	TRBJ1-1	CASSLAGNTEAFF	TGTGCCAGCAGCTTGGCCGGGAACACTGAAGCTTTCTTT
TRBV11-2	-	TRBD1	TRBJ2-1	CASSSRDSSYNEQFF	TGTGCCAGCAGCTCCCGGGACAGCTCCTACAATGAGCAGTTCTTC
TRBV29-1	-	TRBD1	TRBJ2-7	CSVETERDRAYEQYF	TGCAGCGTTGAAACTGAACGGGACAGAGCCTACGAGCAGTACTTC
TRBV5-1	-	-	TRBJ2-1	CASSPEVYNEQFF	TGCGCCAGCAGCCCGGAGGTCTACAATGAGCAGTTCTTC
TRBV6-6	-	-	TRBJ1-2	CASSYAEGDYGYTF	TGTGCCAGCAGTTACGCGGAGGGAGACTATGGCTACACCTTC
TRBV29-1	-	TRBD1	TRBJ2-2	CSVSGQGATGELFF	TGCAGCGTCTCAGGCCAGGGGGCGACCGGGGAGCTGTTTTTT
TRBV29-1	few	TRBD1	TRBJ2-3	CSVDDRDRTDTQYF	TGCAGCGTGGACGACAGGGATCGGACAGATACGCAGTATTTT
TRBV9	few	TRBD1	TRBJ2-1	CASSPRGQGATNEQFF	TGTGCCAGCAGCCCCCGGGGACAGGGGGCTACGAATGAGCAGTTCTTC
TRBV6-5	once	TRBD1	TRBJ1-2	CASSPTGVVQGYTF	TGTGCCAGCAGCCCGACAGGGGTAGTTCAGGGCTACACCTTC
TRBV29-1	few	TRBD1	TRBJ1-1	CSVGQHTEAFF	TGCAGCGTGGGACAGCACACTGAAGCTTTCTTT
TRBV5-6	-	-	TRBJ1-4	CASSLVQGTPSGEKLFF	TGTGCCAGCAGCTTGGTCCAGGGGACACCTTCGGGGGAAAAACTGTTTTTT
TRBV15	few	-	TRBJ2-7	CATSRDRQVSYEQYF	TGTGCCACCAGCAGAGATAGACAGGTGTCCTACGAGCAGTACTTC
TRBV6-6	-	TRBD2	TRBJ2-2	CASLSGGMFIGELFF	TGTGCCAGCCTTAGCGGGGGAATGTTTATCGGGGAGCTGTTTTTT
TRBV29-1	-	-	TRBJ1-1	CSVQGLGYTEAFF	TGCAGCGTTCAGGGCTTGGGGTACACTGAAGCTTTCTTT
TRBV19	-	-	TRBJ2-1	CASSIGGFLGEQFF	TGTGCCAGTAGTATCGGCGGGTTTCTAGGGGAGCAGTTCTTC
TRBV11-1	-	-	TRBJ2-5	CASSKVVGETQYF	TGTGCCAGCAGCAAGGTTGTTGGGGAGACCCAGTACTTC
TRBV5-1	-	TRBD1	TRBJ2-5	CASSGTGQETQYF	TGCGCCAGCAGCGGGACAGGGCAAGAGACCCAGTACTTC
TRBV25-1	few	-	TRBJ1-6	CASSPSLGYSSPLHF	TGTGCCAGCAGTCCTTCCCTGGGATACAGTTCACCCCTCCACTTT
TRBV10-3	-	TRBD1	TRBJ2-7	CAISDRDRTGYEQYF	TGTGCCATCAGTGACCGGGACAGGACTGGCTACGAGCAGTACTTC
TRBV4-3	-	TRBD1	TRBJ2-1	CASSLRTGGYNEQFF	TGCGCCAGCAGCCTTCGGACAGGGGGGTACAATGAGCAGTTCTTC
TRBV29-1	-	TRBD2	TRBJ2-3	CSVEGTSPTDTQYF	TGCAGCGTTGAGGGGACTAGTCCCACAGATACGCAGTATTTT
TRBV6-5	-	TRBD1	TRBJ1-2	CASSETGGGYTF	TGTGCCAGCAGTGAAACAGGGGGCGGCTACACCTTC
TRBV29-1	-	TRBD1	TRBJ2-1	CSVGTGVHNEQFF	TGCAGCGTTGGGACAGGGGTTCACAATGAGCAGTTCTTC
TRBV29-1	-	-	TRBJ2-5	CSERTEETQYF	TGCAGCGAAAGGACAGAAGAGACCCAGTACTTC
TRBV19	few	-	TRBJ1-1	CASSMQRYTEAFF	TGTGCCAGTAGTATGCAGAGGTACACTGAAGCTTTCTTT
TRBV27	few	-	TRBJ2-1	CATSRTAINEQFF	TGTGCCACCTCTAGGACCGCAATCAATGAGCAGTTCTTC
TRBV25-1	few	TRBD2	TRBJ2-1	CASSESGRVEQFF	TGTGCCAGCAGTGAAAGCGGGAGGGTTGAGCAGTTCTTC
TRBV29-1	few	-	TRBJ2-2	CSVRTGSNTGELFF	TGCAGCGTTCGAACAGGGTCGAACACCGGGGAGCTGTTTTTT